This T cell receptor beta chain was obtained from a study of T cells in Graves' hyperthyroidism and ophthalmopathy. Study-wide results and limits: Before onset, by a median of approximately 5.9 months, the model predicted ophthalmopathy.

This clonotype was recorded at least ten times. Its matching antigen is unknown. Amplified TCR beta CDR3 regions came from RNA transcripts. The TCR CDR3 was amplified in a first-round RT-PCR using the HTBI primer set. MiXCR was run by TCRdb on the multiplex PCR reads, yielding one entry per CDR3 protein. The repertoire consists of about 270,000 distinct CDR3 sequences, with 24% occurring once and the leading ten covering under 40%. At least 3 on the Clinical Activity Score was recorded for ophthalmopathy patients, who also had NOSPECS grade at least 4 and duration under 3 months. The CDR3 extends over 14 amino acids. V gave up 5 bases and J gave up 5 bases, with 16 bases separating them.

This chain connects TRBV12-3 or TRBV12-4 to TRBJ2-7; no reliable D call. The sample was blood. The receptor's source is a woman between 35 and 50 years old with Graves' ophthalmopathy. The CDR3: CASSHPLGSNEQYF. In DNA form, the CDR3 reads TGTGCCAGCAGTCACCCGCTGGGCAGTAACGAGCAGTACTTC.